A selection of T cell receptor beta chains follows, all from one sample in a study of beta chain features in type 1 diabetes. Libraries were prepared by immunoSEQ multiplex PCR; TCRdb keeps only in-frame clonotypes and omits some of them. This table has under 450,000 clones, approximately 15% appearing once. Sample: naive CD4+ T cells from blood. Receptor source: a man younger than 45 in good health. CDR3s include the opening cysteine and the closing phenylalanine or tryptophan. The order of the fields is D gene, clone size, V gene, J gene, CDR3 protein, CDR3 DNA. The D gene is left open where the match is weak. Part of the rows lack a size; the others show once, few, many or a class for expanded clones.

>NA|NA|TRBV4-2|TRBJ1-4
CASSQGPAGAGEKLFF
TGTGCCAGCAGCCAAGGTCCGGCGGGGGCAGGTGAAAAACTGTTTTTT
>NA|NA|TRBV6-5|TRBJ1-5
CASSQGFNQPQHF
TGTGCCAGCAGTCAGGGATTCAATCAGCCCCAGCATTTT
>NA|few|TRBV7-3|TRBJ2-3
CASSLDRATDTQYF
TGTGCCAGCAGCTTAGATAGGGCCACAGATACGCAGTATTTT
>NA|NA|TRBV5-6|TRBJ2-1
CASSFYGGFNEQFF
TGTGCCAGCAGCTTTTATGGCGGTTTCAATGAGCAGTTCTTC
>NA|NA|TRBV19|TRBJ2-1
CASSITGNEQFF
TGTGCCAGTAGTATTACTGGGAATGAGCAGTTCTTC
>TRBD1|NA|TRBV25-1|TRBJ1-5
CASSAAGQGSGSQPQHF
TGTGCCAGCAGTGCCGCTGGACAGGGCAGTGGAAGTCAGCCCCAGCATTTT
>NA|few|TRBV25-1|TRBJ1-2
CASSERGHYGYTF
TGTGCCAGCAGTGAACGGGGGCACTATGGCTACACCTTC
>NA|NA|TRBV4-1|TRBJ2-2
CASSQEGQLTGELFF
TGCGCCAGCAGCCAAGAAGGGCAGCTCACCGGGGAGCTGTTTTTT
>NA|NA|TRBV9|TRBJ2-1
CASSVDGAAYNEQFF
TGTGCCAGCAGCGTAGACGGGGCTGCCTACAATGAGCAGTTCTTC
>NA|few|TRBV30|TRBJ1-5
CAWSLGQGNQPQHF
TGTGCCTGGAGCCTGGGTCAGGGCAATCAGCCCCAGCATTTT
>NA|NA|TRBV29-1|TRBJ2-1
CSVSDRTHNEQFF
TGCAGCGTTTCCGACAGGACTCACAATGAGCAGTTCTTC
>NA|NA|TRBV18|TRBJ2-3
CASSPETDTQYF
TGTGCCAGCTCACCGGAGACAGATACGCAGTATTTT
>NA|NA|TRBV27|TRBJ2-3
CASSPEGDTQYF
TGTGCCAGCAGTCCAGAGGGGGATACGCAGTATTTT
>NA|NA|TRBV4-3|TRBJ2-4
CASSQIADSKNIQYF
TGCGCCAGCAGCCAAATCGCGGACAGCAAAAACATTCAGTACTTC
>NA|few|TRBV14|TRBJ2-1
CASSQDPGQSSYNEQFF
TGTGCCAGCAGCCAAGATCCTGGACAGAGCTCCTACAATGAGCAGTTCTTC
>TRBD1|few|TRBV7-2|TRBJ2-3
CASSWGQTDTQYF
TGTGCCAGCAGCTGGGGACAGACAGATACGCAGTATTTT
>NA|few|TRBV9|TRBJ2-1
CASSVATTAAGQFF
TGTGCCAGCAGCGTAGCTACGACGGCCGCCGGGCAGTTCTTC
>NA|few|TRBV7-2|TRBJ1-2
CASSRNTGQLYGYTF
TGTGCCAGCAGCCGTAATACAGGGCAACTCTATGGCTACACCTTC
>NA|NA|TRBV30|TRBJ1-5
CAWTAGGDQPQHF
TGTGCCTGGACCGCAGGAGGAGATCAGCCCCAGCATTTT
>NA|few|TRBV20-1|TRBJ2-3
CSATRKTQYF
TGCAGTGCCACCAGGAAGACGCAGTATTTT
>NA|NA|TRBV30|TRBJ1-1
CAWSERAGTEAFF
TGTGCCTGGAGTGAAAGGGCGGGAACTGAAGCTTTCTTT
>NA|NA|TRBV7-2|TRBJ2-2
CASSSLANTGELFF
TGTGCCAGCAGCTCACTAGCTAACACCGGGGAGCTGTTTTTT
>NA|few|TRBV11-2|TRBJ2-1
CASSYTPQVVRPNEQFF
TGTGCCAGCAGCTACACCCCACAAGTAGTCCGTCCCAATGAGCAGTTCTTC
>NA|NA|TRBV15|TRBJ2-7
CATSRDLGENSYEQYF
TGTGCCACCAGCAGAGATCTCGGGGAAAACTCCTACGAGCAGTACTTC
>NA|few|TRBV5-1|TRBJ1-1
CASSLGSGTEAFF
TGCGCCAGCAGCTTGGGAAGCGGCACTGAAGCTTTCTTT
>NA|few|TRBV14|TRBJ2-5
CASSQAGVGTQYF
TGTGCCAGCAGCCAAGCGGGGGTAGGGACCCAGTACTTC
>NA|NA|TRBV30|TRBJ1-1
CAWSSPGEAFF
TGTGCCTGGAGTTCGCCGGGGGAAGCTTTCTTT
>TRBD2|few|TRBV4-3|TRBJ2-3
CASSQDGRADTQYF
TGCGCCAGCAGCCAAGACGGGAGGGCAGATACGCAGTATTTT
>TRBD1|NA|TRBV10-3|TRBJ1-1
CAIRGQGEAFF
TGTGCCATCAGAGGACAGGGTGAAGCTTTCTTT
>NA|few|TRBV25-1|TRBJ2-5
CASGPRLQETQYF
TGTGCCAGCGGCCCTAGGCTCCAAGAGACCCAGTACTTC
>NA|NA|TRBV25-1|TRBJ2-1
CASSERGEQFF
TGTGCCAGCAGTGAACGAGGTGAGCAGTTCTTC
>TRBD1|NA|TRBV19|TRBJ1-2
CASSKDGTGANYGYTF
TGTGCCAGTAGTAAAGACGGGACAGGGGCTAACTATGGCTACACCTTC
>TRBD2|few|TRBV5-1|TRBJ2-3
CASKGNALAGIADTQYF
TGCGCCAGCAAAGGAAACGCACTAGCGGGAATCGCAGATACGCAGTATTTT
>NA|NA|TRBV4-1|TRBJ1-1
CASSLHLEAVNTEAFF
TGCGCCAGCAGCCTCCACTTGGAGGCTGTGAACACTGAAGCTTTCTTT
>NA|few|TRBV27|TRBJ2-3
CASRRSGTDTQYF
TGTGCCAGCCGGCGTTCAGGGACAGATACGCAGTATTTT
>TRBD1|few|TRBV4-3|TRBJ1-5
CASSQSRTGLYQPQHF
TGCGCCAGCAGCCAGTCCAGGACAGGGCTGTACCAGCCCCAGCATTTT
>NA|NA|TRBV7-2|TRBJ1-2
CASSLKGGHGYTF
TGTGCCAGCAGCTTAAAGGGAGGTCATGGCTACACCTTC
>NA|few|TRBV7-8|TRBJ1-1
CASSLGNRMLNTEAFF
TGTGCCAGCAGCTTAGGGAACAGGATGTTGAACACTGAAGCTTTCTTT
>TRBD1|NA|TRBV7-2|TRBJ2-1
CASSIRDRTYNEQFF
TGTGCCAGCAGCATCCGGGACAGGACCTACAATGAGCAGTTCTTC
>TRBD2|few|TRBV19|TRBJ2-1
CASSLSGRAPYNEQFF
TGTGCCAGTAGTCTAAGCGGGAGGGCCCCCTACAATGAGCAGTTCTTC
>TRBD1|NA|TRBV14|TRBJ2-7
CASSDLRLTGRYEQYF
TGTGCCAGCAGCGACCTACGGCTGACAGGGCGGTACGAGCAGTACTTC
>NA|many|TRBV7-9|TRBJ2-5
CASSLSGHGIETQYF
TGTGCCAGCAGCTTATCCGGACACGGGATAGAGACCCAGTACTTC
>NA|few|TRBV6-1|TRBJ2-2
CASAHMFGTGELFF
TGTGCCAGCGCTCACATGTTTGGCACCGGGGAGCTGTTTTTT
>NA|few|TRBV5-6|TRBJ2-1
CASSYISVKTYNEQFF
TGTGCCAGCAGCTATATAAGCGTGAAGACCTACAATGAGCAGTTCTTC
>TRBD1|NA|TRBV7-6|TRBJ2-2
CASSPGQLNTGELFF
TGTGCCAGCAGCCCGGGACAGCTGAACACCGGGGAGCTGTTTTTT
>NA|few|TRBV4-2|TRBJ2-3
CASSQVRGTDTQYF
TGTGCCAGCAGCCAAGTTCGGGGCACAGATACGCAGTATTTT
>TRBD2|few|TRBV28|TRBJ2-6
CASRVLAGGQPGANVLTF
TGTGCCAGCAGGGTACTAGCGGGAGGACAACCTGGGGCCAACGTCCTGACTTTC
>NA|NA|TRBV5-4|TRBJ2-2
CASSLEPGIGGELFF
TGTGCCAGCAGCTTGGAACCGGGCATCGGCGGGGAGCTGTTTTTT
>TRBD1|few|TRBV5-1|TRBJ2-5
CASSLGRGQETQYF
TGCGCCAGCAGCTTGGGCAGGGGGCAAGAGACCCAGTACTTC
>NA|few|TRBV29-1|TRBJ2-1
CSGSYDREQFF
TGCAGCGGGAGTTATGACCGGGAGCAGTTCTTC
>NA|NA|TRBV25-1|TRBJ1-2
CASSDWDWGYTF
TGTGCCAGCAGTGATTGGGATTGGGGCTACACCTTC
>NA|many|TRBV30|TRBJ2-2
CAWSVRYTGELFF
TGTGCCTGGAGTGTACGGTACACCGGGGAGCTGTTTTTT
>NA|NA|TRBV9|TRBJ1-2
CASSVGPQVGYTF
TGTGCCAGCAGCGTAGGTCCACAGGTTGGCTACACCTTC
>NA|few|TRBV2|TRBJ2-3
CASKASRTDTQYF
TGTGCCAGCAAAGCGTCACGCACAGATACGCAGTATTTT
>NA|NA|TRBV18|TRBJ2-7
CASSPGFVQSYEQYF
TGTGCCAGCTCACCAGGCTTTGTCCAATCCTACGAGCAGTACTTC
>NA|NA|TRBV5-4|TRBJ1-1
CASSLAAGNTEAFF
TGTGCCAGCAGCTTGGCCGCAGGGAACACTGAAGCTTTCTTT